The 18 T cell receptor beta chains listed next were all sequenced from one sample in a study of T cell responses to AZD1222 COVID-19 vaccine. Repertoires were generated with immunoSEQ multiplex PCR, while TCRdb's copy carries only in-frame clones and drops some. The sample shows more than 100,000 clones, under 95% of them seen only once. Sequencing used peripheral blood, obtained 28 days after the second AZD1222 dose. All receptors come from an adult who received the AZD1222 COVID-19 vaccine.

The chain employs TRBV11-2 and TRBJ2-7; no clear D gene. Germline V gene lookup returns CDR1 SGHAT and CDR2 FQNNGV. V shed 2 bases and J shed 3 bases, with 5 bases lying between them. The CDR3 length is 12 residues. Written as DNA, the CDR3 is TGTGCCAGCAGCTTAACGGGCTACGAGCAGTACTTC. It codes for CASSLTGYEQYF.

This chain uses TRBV6-2 or TRBV6-3 with TRBJ2-7, with 8 positions matching TRBD1. The V segment lost 5 bases and the J segment 9 bases; nucleotides outside the gene matches: 18. CDR1 and CDR2 from the germline V gene are MNHEY and SVGEGT. The CDR3 runs to 16 residues. The CDR3 DNA reads as TGTGCCAGCAGTCACCAGGGGGCCGATTTAGCCTATGTGCAGTACTTC. Residues: CASSHQGADLAYVQYF.

The V call is TRBV27, the J call TRBJ2-3; no firm D call. V lost 4 bases to trimming and J lost 2 bases, with 7 bases between them. Germline V gene data show CDR1 as MNHEY and CDR2 as SMNVEV (reference sequence). The CDR3 sequence is 13 residues long. CDR3: CASSSDPTDTQYF. The CDR3 DNA is TGTGCCAGCAGTTCCGACCCCACAGATACGCAGTATTTT.

This clone appeared a few times. The J gene is TRBJ1-5, the V gene TRBV28; TRBD1 agrees at 9 bases. The CDR3 extends over 16 amino acids. The V and J ends lost 3 bases and 2 bases, in that order; junction bases with no gene match: 5. Germline V lookup: CDR1 MDHEN, CDR2 SYDVKM. This chain's CDR3 is CASSLSTGGGNQPQHF. The CDR3 DNA reads TGTGCCAGCAGTTTGTCAACAGGGGGCGGCAATCAGCCCCAGCATTTT.

This chain connects TRBV10-3 to TRBJ1-1, with TRBD1 matching over 7 bases. Trimming took 7 bases from V and 1 from J; bases not matched to a gene: 9. The length of the CDR3 is 15 residues. Germline lookup yields CDR1 ENHRY and CDR2 SYGVKD. In nucleotides, the CDR3 is TGTGCCATCAAGGGGCTTAAGGGGGCGAACACTGAAGCTTTCTTT. Amino acid sequence: CAIKGLKGANTEAFF.

The CDR3 region is CASSVSGRSYEQYF. CDR3 DNA sequence: TGTGCCAGCAGCGTTAGCGGGAGGTCCTACGAGCAGTACTTC. This rearrangement joins TRBV7-2 to TRBJ2-7; TRBD2 agrees at 10 bases. This CDR3 is built from 14 residues. Germline lookup yields CDR1 SGHTA and CDR2 FQGNSA. V gave up 5 bases and J gave up 1 base; unmatched junction bases: 2.

V is TRBV27 and J is TRBJ2-1, with D maybe TRBD1 (5 bases). The CDR3 totals 16 residues. Trimming stripped 6 bases from V and 0 bases from J, with 15 bases between. Germline assignment: CDR1 MNHEY and CDR2 SMNVEV (reference sequence). CDR3 sequence: CASSRSGPSSYNEQFF. The DNA for the CDR3 is TGTGCCAGCAGCCGCTCAGGGCCGAGCTCCTACAATGAGCAGTTCTTC.

The chain joins TRBV4-1 to TRBJ1-1; D call uncertain. CDR1 and CDR2 from the germline V gene are MGHRA and YSYEKL. Between the trimmed V and J ends, which lost 0 bases and 5 bases, there was a span of 13 bases. The CDR3 spans 15 residues. DNA of the CDR3: TGCGCCAGCAGCCAAGAACCCTGGAGGAGGACTGAAGCTTTCTTT. This sequence encodes CASSQEPWRRTEAFF.

The J gene is TRBJ1-4, the V gene TRBV19, with D possibly matching TRBD1 (6 bases). The V end was cut by 5 bases, the J end by 8 bases, with 18 bases between. The CDR3 totals 15 residues. Germline CDR1 reads LNHDA; CDR2 reads SQIVND (reference sequence). The CDR3: CASSVDGTSQEKLFF. In DNA, the CDR3 is TGTGCCAGTAGTGTCGACGGGACAAGTCAAGAAAAACTGTTTTTT.

This clone has just a few counts. The chain has TRBV30 and TRBJ2-7; D perhaps matches TRBD2 (6 bases). The CDR3 loop spans 12 amino acids. The germline V gene has CDR1 GTSNPN and CDR2 SVGIG (reference sequence). Between the trimmed V and J ends, which lost 4 bases and 4 bases, there was a span of 11 bases. Here the CDR3 reads CAWNSGPYEQYF. CDR3 bases: TGTGCCTGGAATAGCGGACCTTACGAGCAGTACTTC.

The chain links TRBV29-1 to TRBJ1-1; the D is unclear. CDR1 is SQVTM, CDR2 ANQGSEA, per germline. This CDR3 comprises 9 residues. Trimming cost V 6 bases and J 4 bases, with 3 bases left between them. The chain's CDR3 is CSVGTEAFF. DNA of the CDR3: TGCAGCGTAGGCACTGAAGCTTTCTTT.

This sequence joins TRBV15 and TRBJ1-1, with TRBD1 matching over 8 bases. This CDR3 is 15 amino acids long. Germline V lookup: CDR1 LNHNV, CDR2 YYDKDF (reference sequence). Trimming cost V 5 bases and J 4 bases; bases outside gene matches: 9. This CDR3 is CATSLRLDRVTEAFF. The CDR3 DNA is TGTGCCACCAGCCTCCGTTTGGACAGGGTCACTGAAGCTTTCTTT. The variable domain in full, completed from reference TRBV15 and TRBJ1-1, reads DAMVIQNPRYQVTQFGKPVTLSCSQTLNHNVMYWYQQKSSQAPKLLFHYYDKDFNNEADTPDNFQSRRPNTSFCFLDIRSPGLGDTAMYLCATSLRLDRVTEAFFGQGTRLTVV.

This sequence joins TRBV14 and TRBJ2-5; possible D gene TRBD2, 5 bases. Germline V gene lookup returns CDR1 SGHDN and CDR2 FVKESK. This CDR3 is built from 13 residues. The V and J ends lost 3 bases and 4 bases respectively, with 9 bases between them. The DNA of the CDR3 is TGTGCCAGCAGCCAGGCCGGGGTAGAGACCCAGTACTTC. Its protein product is CASSQAGVETQYF. Variable domain in full (rest from reference TRBV14 and TRBJ2-5): EAGVTQFPSHSVIEKGQTVTLRCDPISGHDNLYWYRRVMGKEIKFLLHFVKESKQDESGMPNNRFLAERTGGTYSTLKVQPAELEDSGVYFCASSQAGVETQYFGPGTRLLVL.

The chain is built from TRBV6-6 and TRBJ2-7, with TRBD1 matching over 9 bases. The germline V gene has CDR1 MNHNY and CDR2 SVGAGI (reference sequence). Trimming cost V 7 bases and J 2 bases; bases outside gene matches: 9. The CDR3 spans 15 residues. This CDR3 is CASNPGQGIPYEQYF. In nucleotides, the CDR3 is TGTGCCAGCAACCCGGGACAGGGAATTCCCTACGAGCAGTACTTC.

The chain uses TRBV5-8 and TRBJ1-4; D unclear. CDR1 and CDR2 (germline): SGHTS, YDEGEE. This CDR3 is 20 amino acids long. Trimming removed 4 bases at V and 5 bases at J, with 30 bases between. For the CDR3, the DNA is TGTGCCAGCAGCCTTGGACCACTCTCAGTCAACATAGAAGGAAATGAAAAACTGTTTTTT. Translating gives CASSLGPLSVNIEGNEKLFF.

The chain is built from TRBV20-1 and TRBJ1-5; TRBD1 aligns across 9 bases. This CDR3 comprises 15 residues. J lost 6 bases, V lost 3 bases, and 9 bases had no gene match. The germline gives CDR1 DFQATT, CDR2 SNEGSKA (reference sequence). This CDR3 reads CSASGTGHNGQPQHF. CDR3 DNA: TGCAGTGCTAGTGGGACAGGGCATAACGGTCAGCCCCAGCATTTT.

The V and J genes are TRBV5-6 and TRBJ1-5; a possible D gene is TRBD1 (5 bases). The germline gives CDR1 SGHDT, CDR2 YYEEEE. The CDR3 covers 15 residues. Trimming cost V 4 bases and J 3 bases, with 14 bases left between them. The CDR3 region has the DNA TGTGCCAGCAGCCTAATAGCACAGGCCAATCAGCCCCAGCATTTT. Translation: CASSLIAQANQPQHF.

The chain couples TRBV6-5 to TRBJ2-7; 7 bases are shared with TRBD1. Per germline, CDR1 MNHEY and CDR2 SVGAGI. This CDR3 comprises 12 residues. Unmatched junction bases numbered 5, after V lost 10 bases and J lost 2 bases. DNA for the CDR3: TGTGCCACAGGGGGACAGACCTACGAGCAGTACTTC. Translating gives CATGGQTYEQYF.